The 3 T cell receptor beta chains reported below all come from one sample, sequenced in a study of control samples from healthy donors and cancer patients. Clones were sequenced by immunoSEQ multiplex PCR, and TCRdb holds only the in-frame ones, with some missing. The data hold 120,000 or so clones, with 80% to 90% observed a single time. The specimen sequenced was blood. Receptors were obtained from a man aged 35 to 55 in good health.

Comments on this clone: Mismatch with germline at one junction end may stem from a read error. The J gene is TRBJ1-2, the V gene TRBV29-1; D is unresolved. The CDR3 is made up of 13 amino acids. CDR1 is SQVTM and CDR2 is ANQGSEA in the germline V gene. CDR3: CSVEWSIGYSYTF. The DNA of the CDR3 is TGCAGCGTTGAATGGAGTATTGGCTATAGCTACACCTTC.

The chain has TRBV9 and TRBJ1-2; D is ambiguous. Germline V gene data show CDR1 as SGDLS and CDR2 as YYNGEE. V was pared by 4 bases and J by 4 bases, with 11 bases between. CDR3 length equals 13 residues. The chain's CDR3 is CASSISGSYGYTF. CDR3 DNA: TGTGCCAGCAGCATCTCCGGGAGCTATGGCTACACCTTC.

The V call is TRBV6-5, the J call TRBJ2-2, with D possibly being TRBD1 (6 bases). The V gene lost 6 bases and the J gene lost 0 bases, with 11 bases spanning the gap. The CDR3 runs to 15 residues. The germline gives CDR1 MNHEY, CDR2 SVGAGI. The CDR3 loop reads CASRSRQANTGELFF. For the CDR3, the DNA is TGTGCCAGCAGGAGTCGACAGGCGAACACCGGGGAGCTGTTTTTT.